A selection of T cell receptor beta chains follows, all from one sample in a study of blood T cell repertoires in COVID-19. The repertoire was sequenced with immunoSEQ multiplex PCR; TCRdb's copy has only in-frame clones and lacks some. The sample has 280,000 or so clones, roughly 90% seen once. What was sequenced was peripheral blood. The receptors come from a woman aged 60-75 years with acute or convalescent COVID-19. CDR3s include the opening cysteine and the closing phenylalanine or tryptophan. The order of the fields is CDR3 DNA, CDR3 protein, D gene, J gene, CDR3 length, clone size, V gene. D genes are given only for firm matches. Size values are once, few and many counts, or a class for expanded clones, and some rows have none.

CDR3nt: TGTGCCATCAGTGGTGGAGAGAACTACGAGCAGTACTTC; CDR3aa: CAISGGENYEQYF; d_gene: .; j_gene: TRBJ2-7; len: 13; abundance: once; v_gene: TRBV10-3
CDR3nt: TGTGCCAGTAGCCTTACAGAGATCTATGGCTACACCTTC; CDR3aa: CASSLTEIYGYTF; d_gene: .; j_gene: TRBJ1-2; len: 13; abundance: .; v_gene: TRBV19
CDR3nt: TGTGCCAGCAGCAAAGTTCCCAGGGTAGGCAATCAGCCCCAGCATTTT; CDR3aa: CASSKVPRVGNQPQHF; d_gene: .; j_gene: TRBJ1-5; len: 16; abundance: .; v_gene: TRBV21-1
CDR3nt: TGCGCCAGCAGCCGTAGCGGGGGCTCCTACAATGAGCAGTTCTTC; CDR3aa: CASSRSGGSYNEQFF; d_gene: TRBD2; j_gene: TRBJ2-1; len: 15; abundance: once; v_gene: TRBV4-3
CDR3nt: TGTGCCAGCAGTTTAAGTACAGGGGTAGGAGAAAAACTGTTTTTT; CDR3aa: CASSLSTGVGEKLFF; d_gene: TRBD1; j_gene: TRBJ1-4; len: 15; abundance: .; v_gene: TRBV28
CDR3nt: TGTGCCAGCAGTGCAGGCTATGGCTACACCTTC; CDR3aa: CASSAGYGYTF; d_gene: .; j_gene: TRBJ1-2; len: 11; abundance: .; v_gene: TRBV25-1
CDR3nt: TGTGCCAGCAGTTACTTTAGCCCCTTGAACACTGAAGCTTTCTTT; CDR3aa: CASSYFSPLNTEAFF; d_gene: .; j_gene: TRBJ1-1; len: 15; abundance: .; v_gene: TRBV6-6
CDR3nt: TGTGCCAGCAGTTTAGGTTTTAAGGGAGGGAACCAGCCCCAGCATTTT; CDR3aa: CASSLGFKGGNQPQHF; d_gene: .; j_gene: TRBJ1-5; len: 16; abundance: .; v_gene: TRBV28
CDR3nt: TGTGCCAGCAGCTTCCCCTCTCAGGGTGGAGGGACAGATACGCAGTATTTT; CDR3aa: CASSFPSQGGGTDTQYF; d_gene: .; j_gene: TRBJ2-3; len: 17; abundance: once; v_gene: TRBV5-4
CDR3nt: TGTGCCAGCAGCTTATCGTTGAGCAATGAGCAGTTCTTC; CDR3aa: CASSLSLSNEQFF; d_gene: .; j_gene: TRBJ2-1; len: 13; abundance: .; v_gene: TRBV5-4
CDR3nt: TGTGCCAGTAGTATGCGGCCCTCTCAAGGTGCTTCTAACTATGGCTACACCTTC; CDR3aa: CASSMRPSQGASNYGYTF; d_gene: .; j_gene: TRBJ1-2; len: 18; abundance: .; v_gene: TRBV19
CDR3nt: TGTGCCAGCAGTGAATCTGGCAGGGGTTCCTACGAGCAGTACTTC; CDR3aa: CASSESGRGSYEQYF; d_gene: .; j_gene: TRBJ2-7; len: 15; abundance: .; v_gene: TRBV25-1
CDR3nt: TGTGCCAGCAGTTACCCGAGACAGGATGAAAAACTGTTTTTT; CDR3aa: CASSYPRQDEKLFF; d_gene: .; j_gene: TRBJ1-4; len: 14; abundance: .; v_gene: TRBV6-6
CDR3nt: TGTGCCAGCAGTTTGGCCGCCGGGACAGGCGTTGCACTAGCTAACTATGGCTACACCTTC; CDR3aa: CASSLAAGTGVALANYGYTF; d_gene: TRBD1; j_gene: TRBJ1-2; len: 20; abundance: .; v_gene: TRBV27
CDR3nt: TGTGCCAGCAGTTTGTCGGGGATACACTCTGGAAACACCATATATTTT; CDR3aa: CASSLSGIHSGNTIYF; d_gene: .; j_gene: TRBJ1-3; len: 16; abundance: .; v_gene: TRBV28
CDR3nt: TGTGCCAGCAGTTACTTCACCGACTGCACGGGAGCTGGGGCCAACGTCCTGACTTTC; CDR3aa: CASSYFTDCTGAGANVLTF; d_gene: .; j_gene: TRBJ2-6; len: 19; abundance: .; v_gene: TRBV6-7
CDR3nt: TGTGCCAGCAGCTTAAGTAGGCCCCGGGGTGAAAAACTGTTTTTT; CDR3aa: CASSLSRPRGEKLFF; d_gene: .; j_gene: TRBJ1-4; len: 15; abundance: .; v_gene: TRBV7-6
CDR3nt: TGTGCCAGCAGATCCGGCGGAGGGGACTATGGCTACACCTTC; CDR3aa: CASRSGGGDYGYTF; d_gene: .; j_gene: TRBJ1-2; len: 14; abundance: .; v_gene: TRBV7-2
CDR3nt: TGTGCCAGCAGTGAACAGGGTATTGTGTCGGAAAAACTGTTTTTT; CDR3aa: CASSEQGIVSEKLFF; d_gene: .; j_gene: TRBJ1-4; len: 15; abundance: .; v_gene: TRBV2
CDR3nt: TGTGCCAGTAGTGGCACAGTATACAATGAGCAGTTCTTC; CDR3aa: CASSGTVYNEQFF; d_gene: .; j_gene: TRBJ2-1; len: 13; abundance: .; v_gene: TRBV19
CDR3nt: TGCGCCAGCAGCCAAAAGGGCGCAGGGCCCAATCAGCCCCAGCATTTT; CDR3aa: CASSQKGAGPNQPQHF; d_gene: .; j_gene: TRBJ1-5; len: 16; abundance: few; v_gene: TRBV4-1
CDR3nt: TGTGCCTGGAGTCCGGGACACACGTATTCAGGCTACACCTTC; CDR3aa: CAWSPGHTYSGYTF; d_gene: .; j_gene: TRBJ1-2; len: 14; abundance: .; v_gene: TRBV30
CDR3nt: TGTGCCAGCAGAGACAGGGCTGGGGCCAACGTCCTGACTTTC; CDR3aa: CASRDRAGANVLTF; d_gene: TRBD1; j_gene: TRBJ2-6; len: 14; abundance: once; v_gene: TRBV7-3
CDR3nt: TGTGCCAGCAGTGAAGCATGGGCGAACACTGAAGCTTTCTTT; CDR3aa: CASSEAWANTEAFF; d_gene: .; j_gene: TRBJ1-1; len: 14; abundance: once; v_gene: TRBV6-1
CDR3nt: TGTGCCAGCAGCCGCCCCGGGGTTAGCTCCTACGAGCAGTACTTC; CDR3aa: CASSRPGVSSYEQYF; d_gene: .; j_gene: TRBJ2-7; len: 15; abundance: once; v_gene: TRBV6-2/TRBV6-3
CDR3nt: TGCAGCGTTGAAGATTTTCGCGGGAGCAACAATGAGCAGTTCTTC; CDR3aa: CSVEDFRGSNNEQFF; d_gene: TRBD2; j_gene: TRBJ2-1; len: 15; abundance: once; v_gene: TRBV29-1
CDR3nt: TGCGCCAGCAGTCATAAATTAATCCCAAGAGGCTATGGCTACACCTTC; CDR3aa: CASSHKLIPRGYGYTF; d_gene: .; j_gene: TRBJ1-2; len: 16; abundance: .; v_gene: TRBV23-1
CDR3nt: TGCGCCAGCAGGCAACTAGCGGGGGTCGGGACCCAGTACTTC; CDR3aa: CASRQLAGVGTQYF; d_gene: TRBD2; j_gene: TRBJ2-5; len: 14; abundance: .; v_gene: TRBV4-1
CDR3nt: TGTGCCTGGAGTGTATCAGGGGTCGGAAACACCATATATTTT; CDR3aa: CAWSVSGVGNTIYF; d_gene: .; j_gene: TRBJ1-3; len: 14; abundance: .; v_gene: TRBV30
CDR3nt: TGCACCAGCAGCCAACTGCCCCGGGAGGACAAAAACATTCAGTACTTC; CDR3aa: CTSSQLPREDKNIQYF; d_gene: .; j_gene: TRBJ2-4; len: 16; abundance: .; v_gene: TRBV1
CDR3nt: TGTGCCACCAGTTACTTAGCGGGACTTATCACAGATACGCAGTATTTT; CDR3aa: CATSYLAGLITDTQYF; d_gene: TRBD2; j_gene: TRBJ2-3; len: 16; abundance: .; v_gene: TRBV15
CDR3nt: TGTGCCATCAGTGATGCAGGGGGAGGCTATGGCTACACCTTC; CDR3aa: CAISDAGGGYGYTF; d_gene: TRBD1; j_gene: TRBJ1-2; len: 14; abundance: .; v_gene: TRBV10-3
CDR3nt: TGTGCCACCAGTGATTCGCCAGGACAGGGCTTCTATGGCTACACCTTC; CDR3aa: CATSDSPGQGFYGYTF; d_gene: TRBD1; j_gene: TRBJ1-2; len: 16; abundance: few; v_gene: TRBV24-1
CDR3nt: TGTGCCACGGGACAGACGAACTATGGCTACACCTTC; CDR3aa: CATGQTNYGYTF; d_gene: TRBD1; j_gene: TRBJ1-2; len: 12; abundance: .; v_gene: TRBV19
CDR3nt: TGTGCCTGGAGTGTCGGGACAGGAGATGGCTACACCTTC; CDR3aa: CAWSVGTGDGYTF; d_gene: TRBD1; j_gene: TRBJ1-2; len: 13; abundance: .; v_gene: TRBV30
CDR3nt: TGTGCCAGCAGCGTAGGGATGGACAGGGGGTTTGCAACTAATGAAAAACTGTTTTTT; CDR3aa: CASSVGMDRGFATNEKLFF; d_gene: TRBD1; j_gene: TRBJ1-4; len: 19; abundance: once; v_gene: TRBV9
CDR3nt: TGTGCCAGCAGCCGGGTTGGGGGGGGAGGTGAAAAACTGTTTTTT; CDR3aa: CASSRVGGGGEKLFF; d_gene: .; j_gene: TRBJ1-4; len: 15; abundance: .; v_gene: TRBV28
CDR3nt: TGTGCCAGTAGTATGGCTAGGACGGGAGGTAATGAGCAGTTCTTC; CDR3aa: CASSMARTGGNEQFF; d_gene: TRBD2; j_gene: TRBJ2-1; len: 15; abundance: .; v_gene: TRBV19
CDR3nt: TGTGCCACCCGTAAAGGACAGGCGCGGGGGGCTGGCTCCTACGAGCAGTACTTC; CDR3aa: CATRKGQARGAGSYEQYF; d_gene: .; j_gene: TRBJ2-7; len: 18; abundance: .; v_gene: TRBV2
CDR3nt: TGTGCCAGCGGCGCTATCGCCGGGACTAGCGTCTATGAGCAGTTCTTC; CDR3aa: CASGAIAGTSVYEQFF; d_gene: TRBD2; j_gene: TRBJ2-1; len: 16; abundance: .; v_gene: TRBV2
CDR3nt: TGTGCCACCAGTGATCCGAGATCCCGCAGGGAGCAGTTCTTC; CDR3aa: CATSDPRSRREQFF; d_gene: .; j_gene: TRBJ2-1; len: 14; abundance: .; v_gene: TRBV24-1
CDR3nt: TGTGCCAGCAGACAGACCGGGACTACGGGTTCTTCTTACGAGCAGTACTTC; CDR3aa: CASRQTGTTGSSYEQYF; d_gene: TRBD2; j_gene: TRBJ2-7; len: 17; abundance: .; v_gene: TRBV27
CDR3nt: TGTGCCTGGAATTATAGAGATAATGAAAAACTGTTTTTT; CDR3aa: CAWNYRDNEKLFF; d_gene: .; j_gene: TRBJ1-4; len: 13; abundance: .; v_gene: TRBV30
CDR3nt: TGTGCCAGTAGTGCCGGACAGGGGATGGAGACCCAGTACTTC; CDR3aa: CASSAGQGMETQYF; d_gene: TRBD1; j_gene: TRBJ2-5; len: 14; abundance: .; v_gene: TRBV19
CDR3nt: TGTGCCAGCAGTTTTCGGGGGGCAGGAAACACCATATATTTT; CDR3aa: CASSFRGAGNTIYF; d_gene: .; j_gene: TRBJ1-3; len: 14; abundance: .; v_gene: TRBV28
CDR3nt: TGTGCCAGCAGCCTAACCGAGGGTTTGGGTGGCTACACCTTC; CDR3aa: CASSLTEGLGGYTF; d_gene: .; j_gene: TRBJ1-2; len: 14; abundance: .; v_gene: TRBV7-3
CDR3nt: TGTGCCAGCAGTTACTCGGAGGGGGCCCTGATGGGCTACACCTTC; CDR3aa: CASSYSEGALMGYTF; d_gene: TRBD1; j_gene: TRBJ1-2; len: 15; abundance: few; v_gene: TRBV6-6
CDR3nt: TGTGCCACCAGCAGAGATTCAGTTGGAGCTTTCTTT; CDR3aa: CATSRDSVGAFF; d_gene: .; j_gene: TRBJ1-1; len: 12; abundance: .; v_gene: TRBV15
CDR3nt: TGCGCCAGCAGTGATTCCGGTAGCGGGAGCTCCTACAATGAGCAGTTCTTC; CDR3aa: CASSDSGSGSSYNEQFF; d_gene: TRBD2; j_gene: TRBJ2-1; len: 17; abundance: .; v_gene: TRBV10-2
CDR3nt: TGTGCCAGCAGAACCCGGGACAGGTTATCTAGCACAGATACGCAGTATTTT; CDR3aa: CASRTRDRLSSTDTQYF; d_gene: TRBD1; j_gene: TRBJ2-3; len: 17; abundance: once; v_gene: TRBV6-4
CDR3nt: TGTGCCAGCGGCGATGGGACTAGCGCCACAGATACGCAGTATTTT; CDR3aa: CASGDGTSATDTQYF; d_gene: TRBD2; j_gene: TRBJ2-3; len: 15; abundance: .; v_gene: TRBV7-3
CDR3nt: TGTGCCAGCAACACCCGGGACAGGGGGCTCTACGAGCAGTACTTC; CDR3aa: CASNTRDRGLYEQYF; d_gene: TRBD1; j_gene: TRBJ2-7; len: 15; abundance: .; v_gene: TRBV28
CDR3nt: TGTGCCAGTAGTATAGGGACATCCTACGAGCAGTACTTC; CDR3aa: CASSIGTSYEQYF; d_gene: .; j_gene: TRBJ2-7; len: 13; abundance: .; v_gene: TRBV19